The rows below give T cell receptor beta chains drawn from one sample of a study of T cell changes during pregnancy in multiple sclerosis. The assay was immunoSEQ multiplex PCR, and TCRdb's table has in-frame clones only and misses some. This table holds more than 75,000 clones, about 93% found once. The specimen was peripheral blood, collected in the first trimester of pregnancy. The receptors originated from a female donor with multiple sclerosis, enrolled in a pregnancy study. Both conserved end residues are trimmed from each CDR3. Where a row states a size, it is once, few, many or the class of an expanded clone; other rows omit it.

CDR3	size	V	J
ASSGPYSNQPQH	once	TRBV7-9	TRBJ1-5
ASRGITGHTEAF	once	TRBV2	TRBJ1-1
ASSLRQGPTEAF	.	TRBV6-1	TRBJ1-1
ASSLKQDEAQTIY	.	TRBV5-4	TRBJ1-3
ASSLGLGETQY	.	TRBV5-1	TRBJ2-5
ASSEGGNTGELF	.	TRBV19	TRBJ2-2
ASSAGGIATEAF	.	TRBV2	TRBJ1-1
ASSPWVLRDTEAF	.	TRBV6-1	TRBJ1-1
ASSSTSAQTQY	.	TRBV28	TRBJ2-3
ASSPHAGVRTEAF	.	TRBV27	TRBJ1-1
ATGAGVNTEAF	.	TRBV11-2	TRBJ1-1
ASSPRQGLYNEQF	.	TRBV7-7	TRBJ2-1
ASSNLSPGNTIY	.	TRBV28	TRBJ1-3
ASSKRTGRREQY	.	TRBV21-1	TRBJ2-7
ASSLQAGGPASEQF	.	TRBV5-1	TRBJ2-1
AISRGTTEAF	.	TRBV10-3	TRBJ1-1
ASSIGGTTGELF	.	TRBV19	TRBJ2-2
ASSLSQLIGNTIY	.	TRBV28	TRBJ1-3
ASSQVVVTGELF	.	TRBV4-1	TRBJ2-2
ASSYEDRDHEQY	.	TRBV27	TRBJ2-7
AISGTGLLPYGYT	.	TRBV10-3	TRBJ1-2
ASSIFGSSSYNEQF	once	TRBV19	TRBJ2-1
ASSPRGSPVGEQY	.	TRBV19	TRBJ2-7
ASSEWEDSGEQY	.	TRBV2	TRBJ2-7
ASIPPGTSSYEQY	.	TRBV2	TRBJ2-7
ASSRDRDTEAF	.	TRBV9	TRBJ1-1
AISTGTPAGDTQY	.	TRBV10-3	TRBJ2-3
ASSLSFQETQY	.	TRBV7-7	TRBJ2-5
ASSLQGVNTEAF	.	TRBV5-1	TRBJ1-1
ASRTSGGDGANVLT	.	TRBV2	TRBJ2-6
ATSSEQVLNEKLF	.	TRBV15	TRBJ1-4
SVIVPSGSSYEQY	.	TRBV29-1	TRBJ2-7
ASTPTGPLRGNTIY	once	TRBV13	TRBJ1-3
ASSPGSGYEQY	.	TRBV6-4	TRBJ2-7
ASRGQGAAGELF	.	TRBV6-5	TRBJ2-2
ASSFYGELF	few	TRBV7-8	TRBJ2-2
ASSHRTGGYGYT	.	TRBV7-9	TRBJ1-2
ASSPIKTGKNSPLH	.	TRBV11-2	TRBJ1-6
ASSPILDSMNTEAF	.	TRBV18	TRBJ1-1
ASIDRGNYGYT	.	TRBV28	TRBJ1-2
ASSPSGGDLGTQY	.	TRBV7-8	TRBJ2-3
ASSLVGTGTHNEQF	.	TRBV5-1	TRBJ2-1
ASSQEESYGETQY	.	TRBV4-1	TRBJ2-5
ASRSQGNNEQF	.	TRBV6-5	TRBJ2-1
ASSYSPTRDTQY	once	TRBV6-5	TRBJ2-3
ASSIGGPGGYEQY	.	TRBV19	TRBJ2-7